These 27 T cell receptor beta chains came from one sample sequenced in a study of beta chain features in type 1 diabetes. Study results and caveats: TCRB CDR3 length was moderately but significantly reduced in all four CD4+ subsets of Type 1 diabetes patients.

The whole isolated RNA underwent reverse transcription, so sequencing captured expressed TCRB transcripts. The repertoire was sequenced with immunoSEQ multiplex PCR; TCRdb's copy has only in-frame clones and lacks some. This sample has about 650,000 clones, with 12% found just once. Antigens for these TCRs are unknown. The sample consisted of naive CD4+ T cells from blood. The origin of the receptors is a man aged 25 to 45 with type 1 diabetes.

CDR3 amino acids: CASSIGGTGFNTEAFF. The CDR3 coding sequence is TGTGCCAGTAGTATTGGAGGGACTGGGTTTAACACTGAAGCTTTCTTT. J is TRBJ1-1 and V is TRBV19, with D possibly matching TRBD1 (5 bases). This CDR3 has 16 amino acids. V gave up 3 bases and J gave up 2 bases, with 16 bases separating them. Germline CDR1 reads LNHDA; CDR2 reads SQIVND (reference sequence).

This clone showed up just a few times. The chain employs TRBV20-1 and TRBJ2-3; D remains unclear. Trimming stripped 6 bases from V and 7 bases from J, with 8 bases between. This CDR3 is built from 10 residues. Germline V gene data show CDR1 as DFQATT and CDR2 as SNEGSKA (reference sequence). The CDR3 bases are TGCAGTGCCCCCATATATACGCAGTATTTT. This gives the protein CSAPIYTQYF.

V is TRBV7-2 and J is TRBJ1-2; no clear D. From germline, CDR1 is SGHTA and CDR2 FQGNSA. V was cut by 3 bases and J by 6 bases, with 11 bases left in between. The CDR3 is 13 residues long. The chain's CDR3 is CASSFGSRHGYTF. CDR3 coding DNA: TGTGCCAGCAGCTTCGGATCACGGCATGGCTACACCTTC.

V usage is TRBV28 and J usage is TRBJ2-5; D gene uncertain. The CDR3 spans 11 residues. Trimming shortened V by 8 bases and J by 1 base, and 5 bases separated the two germline ends. Germline V CDR1 and CDR2: MDHEN, SYDVKM. As DNA, the CDR3 is TGTGCCAGCCAGCTCCAAGAGACCCAGTACTTC. This gives the protein CASQLQETQYF.

This clone has a handful of counts. The chain has TRBV11-3 and TRBJ2-4; D gene ambiguous. The CDR3 loop spans 12 amino acids. In germline, CDR1 is SGHNT, CDR2 YENEEA. Deletions cut 5 bases from V and 12 bases from J, with 14 bases between. This chain's CDR3 is CASSIGRSSQYF. CDR3 nucleotides: TGTGCCAGCAGCATAGGACGGTCAAGTCAGTACTTC.

The sample holds a few counts of this clone. CDR3 DNA sequence: TGTGCCAGCAGCTTGGGCACGAACACCGGGGAGCTGTTTTTT. This gives the protein CASSLGTNTGELFF. This chain uses TRBV7-3 with TRBJ2-2; D remains unclear. Germline CDR1 SGHTA, CDR2 FQGTGA. This CDR3 region has 14 residues. V lost 3 bases and J lost 0, with 5 bases in between.

CDR3 protein: CASTQWGLAGANVLTF. The CDR3 DNA reads TGTGCCAGCACCCAATGGGGGTTGGCTGGGGCCAACGTCCTGACTTTC. The chain is built from TRBV5-4 and TRBJ2-6, with D possibly being TRBD1 or TRBD2 (5 bases each). Germline V gives CDR1 SGHNT, CDR2 YYREEE (reference sequence). Trimming shortened V by 6 bases and J by 2 bases, and 15 bases separated the two germline ends. CDR3 length: 16 residues.

The chain links TRBV5-4 to TRBJ2-3; D could derive from TRBD1 or TRBD2 (5 bases each). Trimming removed 4 bases at V and 2 bases at J, with 11 bases between. Germline values: CDR1 SGHNT, CDR2 YYREEE (reference sequence). The length of the CDR3 is 14 residues. CDR3 bases: TGTGCCAGCAGCACACGGGACCCCACAGATACGCAGTATTTT. Translation gives CASSTRDPTDTQYF.

The chain links TRBV7-9 to TRBJ1-6; TRBD1 might be the D (6 bases). The ends were cut back, 5 bases at V and 5 bases at J, with 16 bases in the middle. CDR3 size: 16 residues. CDR1 SEHNR and CDR2 FQNEAQ come from the germline V gene (reference sequence). DNA for the CDR3: TGTGCCAGCAGCGGTCCCGGGACATCTAATAATTCACCCCTCCACTTT. Protein: CASSGPGTSNNSPLHF.

Only a few counts were recorded for this clone. The CDR3 DNA reads as TGCGCCAGCAGCCAAGTTTTTGCTAGCGGGGGATACAATGAGCAGTTCTTC. Its translation is CASSQVFASGGYNEQFF. The chain couples TRBV4-3 to TRBJ2-1; 10 bases match TRBD2. The CDR3 runs to 17 residues. In germline, CDR1 is LGHNA, CDR2 YSLEER. The V and J ends lost 1 base and 4 bases, in that order; junction bases with no gene match: 7.

In its sample, this clone was seen a few times. This chain uses TRBV2 with TRBJ1-5; D may be TRBD1 (5 bases). The length of the CDR3 is 14 residues. The V gene's germline CDR1 is SNHLY and CDR2 FYNNEI. V was clipped by 2 bases and J by 2 bases, with 7 bases between them. The CDR3 bases are TGTGCCAGCAGTGAACTGGGGGGCAATCAGCCCCAGCATTTT. Its translation: CASSELGGNQPQHF.

This clone was counted only a few times. The J gene is TRBJ2-7, the V gene TRBV12-5, with a weak D call TRBD2 (7 bases). V was clipped by 0 bases and J by 3 bases, with 12 bases between them. CDR1 and CDR2 (germline): LGHNT, FRNRAP. This CDR3 spans 15 amino acids. CDR3 coding DNA: TGTGCTAGTGGTTTGGTACGCGGGGGCAGCTACGAGCAGTACTTC. It yields the protein CASGLVRGGSYEQYF.

The chain carries TRBV7-8 and TRBJ2-3, with 10 bases identical to TRBD2. Germline assignment: CDR1 SGHVS and CDR2 FQNEAQ. This CDR3 is built from 16 residues. V shed 2 bases, J shed 2 bases, and the junction held 4 bases outside the gene matches. The CDR3 loop is CASSLIAGGTTDTQYF. CDR3 in DNA: TGTGCCAGCAGCTTAATAGCGGGGGGCACCACAGATACGCAGTATTTT.

This clone was detected only a few times. This chain connects TRBV9 to TRBJ2-1; 9 bases are a match to TRBD2. V was pared by 4 bases and J by 4 bases, with 15 bases of the junction left unmatched. The CDR3 is made up of 18 amino acids. Germline V lookup: CDR1 SGDLS, CDR2 YYNGEE. DNA of the CDR3: TGTGCCAGCAGCTCTCGACGAAGCGGGGGGCTCGCTTACAATGAGCAGTTCTTC. Translating it yields CASSSRRSGGLAYNEQFF.

This clone was counted only a few times. V gene TRBV2 combines with J gene TRBJ2-1, with 9 positions matching TRBD1. Germline CDR1 is SNHLY and CDR2 is FYNNEI. The ends lost 8 bases at V and 5 bases at J; junction bases unmatched: 4. This CDR3 has 13 amino acids. The CDR3 DNA reads TGTGCCAGCGAGGGACAGGGCCACAATGAGCAGTTCTTC. It is translated as CASEGQGHNEQFF.

J is TRBJ2-7 and V is TRBV6-5, with a weak D call TRBD2 (6 bases). The CDR3 has 15 residues. Trimming removed 4 bases from V and 9 bases from J, with 22 bases in between. Per germline, CDR1 MNHEY and CDR2 SVGAGI. The CDR3 DNA is TGTGCCAGCAGTTCCACCGGGAGACCCCGTCTCGTGCAGTACTTC. This encodes CASSSTGRPRLVQYF.

The sample holds a few counts of this clone. The rearrangement uses TRBV10-3 and TRBJ2-4; D perhaps matches TRBD2 (5 bases). V shed 5 bases and J shed 9 bases, with 11 bases lying between them. CDR1 and CDR2 from the germline V gene are ENHRY and SYGVKD. CDR3 length: 12 amino acids. The CDR3 loop is CAISFNEGIQYF. The DNA of the CDR3 is TGTGCCATCAGTTTTAACGAGGGCATTCAGTACTTC.

The chain carries TRBV7-9 and TRBJ2-6; 11 bases map to TRBD1. The ends lost 5 bases at V and 0 bases at J; junction bases unmatched: 6. Germline V gives CDR1 SEHNR, CDR2 FQNEAQ (reference sequence). The CDR3 has 18 residues. CDR3 DNA sequence: TGTGCCAGCAGCCCCGGACAGGGGGCATTCTCTGGGGCCAACGTCCTGACTTTC. Translating it yields CASSPGQGAFSGANVLTF.

The gene calls are TRBV30 and TRBJ2-3; TRBD1 matches 7 bases. CDR1 and CDR2 from the germline V gene are GTSNPN and SVGIG (reference sequence). V dropped 4 bases and J dropped 2; count of bases not matched to a gene: 9. The CDR3 sequence is 15 residues long. CDR3 sequence reads: CAWNGRDRDTDTQYF. Here the CDR3 DNA reads TGTGCCTGGAACGGACGGGACAGAGACACAGATACGCAGTATTTT.

The chain links TRBV5-1 to TRBJ2-1; no clear D gene. Per the germline V gene, CDR1 is SGHRS and CDR2 is YFSETQ. This CDR3 is built from 13 residues. Between the trimmed V and J ends, which lost 3 bases and 8 bases, there was a span of 12 bases. The CDR3 nucleotides are TGCGCCAGCAGCTATGAACTCGTCGATGAGCAGTTCTTC. It specifies CASSYELVDEQFF.

This rearrangement joins TRBV6-5 to TRBJ1-2; D is perhaps TRBD1 (5 bases). The germline V and J ends were trimmed by 6 bases and 4 bases, with 15 bases remaining between them. Germline loops: CDR1 MNHEY, CDR2 SVGAGI. This CDR3 has 14 residues. CDR3 sequence reads: CASSPTDGTYGYTF. The CDR3 DNA is TGTGCCAGCAGCCCAACAGACGGGACCTATGGCTACACCTTC.

The CDR3 reads CASSPRLGGETQYF. DNA for the CDR3: TGTGCCAGCAGCCCGAGACTAGGAGGAGAGACCCAGTACTTC. The chain recombines TRBV7-6 with TRBJ2-5; maybe TRBD2 (6 bases). The CDR3 extends over 14 amino acids. CDR1 SGHVS and CDR2 FNYEAQ come from the germline V gene. V gave up 5 bases and J gave up 4 bases, with 14 bases separating them.

This clone has only a few counts. At one of its ends the junction is not consistent with the germline gene, which may arise from a read error. The sample holds other DNA sequences that translate to the same CDR3. The chain employs TRBV7-6 and TRBJ2-5, with TRBD2 matching over 11 bases. The CDR3 length is 13 residues. Germline loops: CDR1 SGHVS, CDR2 FNYEAQ. CDR3 bases: TGTGCCAGCAGCCTAGCGGGGGGAGAGACCCAGTACTTC. The encoded protein is CASSLAGGETQYF.

This clone was seen a few times. This rearrangement joins TRBV4-2 to TRBJ1-3; D is ambiguous. The germline CDR1 and CDR2 sequences are LGHNA and YNFKEQ. This CDR3 is 14 amino acids long. V lost 6 bases and J 1 base, leaving 10 bases between the germline ends. CDR3 amino acids: CASSTARSGNTIYF. The CDR3 DNA reads as TGTGCCAGCAGTACGGCTCGGTCTGGAAACACCATATATTTT.

The rearrangement uses TRBV7-9 and TRBJ1-1, with D possibly TRBD1 on 6 matching bases. Trimming left V 5 bases short and J 1 base short, with 11 bases between. Per the germline V gene, CDR1 is SEHNR and CDR2 is FQNEAQ (reference sequence). The CDR3 has 14 residues. CDR3 nucleotide sequence: TGTGCCAGCAGCGTGGACAGAGAGAACACTGAAGCTTTCTTT. It translates to CASSVDRENTEAFF.

This chain links TRBV28 with TRBJ2-7; D perhaps matches TRBD1 (6 bases). The CDR3 covers 14 residues. Trimming removed 4 bases from V and 1 base from J, with 11 bases in between. The germline V gene has CDR1 MDHEN and CDR2 SYDVKM. The CDR3 bases are TGTGCCAGCAGTTGGGTGACAGGTTCCTACGAGCAGTACTTC. This gives the protein CASSWVTGSYEQYF.

This chain joins TRBV9 and TRBJ1-2, with a possible D match to TRBD1 (5 bases). This CDR3 comprises 15 residues. Between the trimmed V and J ends, which lost 0 bases and 3 bases, there was a span of 12 bases. From germline, CDR1 is SGDLS and CDR2 YYNGEE. CDR3 in DNA: TGTGCCAGCAGCGTAGGAGGGGCCGGTGACTATGGCTACACCTTC. The encoded protein is CASSVGGAGDYGYTF.